This T cell receptor beta chain was recovered during a study of molecular identifiers for immune sequencing clone quantification (dated by TCRdb to the late 2010s). About the investigation overall: For a replicate experiment, RNA from approximately 20,000 or 100,000 naive CD8 T cells was divided into five aliquots, of which four were sequenced. This methods study benchmarked molecular-identifier clustering-based TCR repertoire sequencing (MIDCIRS) and TCR RNA copy counting, using CD8 T cells to do so.

Concerning this clonotype: What this receptor recognizes is not known. There are no base qualities to consult, and no much larger clone falls within one base.

Its CDR3 holds 15 amino acids, cysteine through phenylalanine. Of all the DNA, just the CDR3 is kept, 45 bases in frame from base 1. Unmatched junction bases come to 5, with V trimmed by 2 bases and J by 8 bases. For CDR1 and CDR2, the germline V gene lists MGHRA and YSYEKL. The receptor library was made with PCR. Sequencing relied on an Illumina HiSeq 4000. Bulk TCR libraries were generated as previously described, with the TCR primers listed in Table S5 used. Total RNA was purified with the Qiagen AllPrep DNA/RNA kit. Before analysis, reads from multiple sequencing runs of one library were combined. The paper's data handling went like this. Reads were retained only if their TCR constant sequence matched exactly, and those retained reads were trimmed to 150 nt and grouped according to their 12-nt molecular barcodes. Reads inside each barcode group were sub-clustered using a 15% Levenshtein threshold, and a quality-weighted consensus sequence was constructed for each RNA molecule. Non-functional sequences were excluded, and lower-count sequences lying one edit away from another sequence were also excluded. Based on a fit of two negative binomial distributions, barcode sub-clusters having less than 20% of the maximum read count were discarded. TCRdb took the public reads, trimmed them with fastp at Q25, ran MiXCR for clone calling and kept in-frame beta chains. All rows with the same CDR3 protein become a single entry with the most common DNA and genes. None of the V and J calls come from the authors' own analysis; TCRdb made them. The sample table contains around 89,000 distinct CDR3 sequences; only one count was recorded for about 20% of them. Around 0.8% of the sample rests with the top ten.

What the study reported, not specific to this receptor: In CMV-specific effector cells, clones with more than 20 RNA copies accounted for over 99% of molecules, whereas in naive cells such clones accounted for under 1%. Modeling estimated approximately 3 recovered TCR RNA copies per cell, compared with about ten by digital PCR, which implies approximately 30% capture efficiency. Highly expanded clone sizes could be underestimated if identical TCR molecules share a barcode. When barcode sub-clustering was omitted, TCR diversity was inflated by chimeric consensus sequences, with chimeras reaching as high as 47%. Naive libraries contained spiked-in Jurkat TCR RNA (approximately nine copies' worth), which is not part of the donor repertoire. A single cell's worth of spiked-in Jurkat TCR RNA was reported detectable even among 850,000 to 1,000,000 naive CD8 T cells.

Libraries of naive CD8 T cells were built from approximately 20,000 to 980,000 sorted cells, with 10%, 30% or 50% of the purified RNA used. Naive CD8 T cells were FACS-sorted as CD8+CD4-CCR7+CD45RA+ on a BD FACSAria II into RLT Plus buffer. Around 11 TCR copies' worth of Jurkat RNA were spiked into about 20,000-1,000,000 naive CD8 T cell samples to test detection sensitivity. Enrichment of CD8 T cells was performed with RosetteSep CD8+ T Cell Enrichment Cocktail and Ficoll-Paque, after which ACK red cell lysis was carried out. The chain joins TRBV4-1 to TRBJ2-1, with 11 central nucleotides matching TRBD2. The receptor's source is a human donor in good health. Some libraries in this study had Jurkat cell RNA spiked in. Sequencing was carried out using naive CD8+ T cells from blood, with Jurkat cell RNA spiked in. Sample cell subset or site, as interpreted from the label and publication: FACS-sorted CD8+CD4-CCR7+CD45RA+ naive T cells. Here the CDR3 is given as CASSQTSGGVDEQFF. The bases read TGCGCCAGCAGCCAAACTAGCGGGGGAGTCGATGAGCAGTTCTTC.